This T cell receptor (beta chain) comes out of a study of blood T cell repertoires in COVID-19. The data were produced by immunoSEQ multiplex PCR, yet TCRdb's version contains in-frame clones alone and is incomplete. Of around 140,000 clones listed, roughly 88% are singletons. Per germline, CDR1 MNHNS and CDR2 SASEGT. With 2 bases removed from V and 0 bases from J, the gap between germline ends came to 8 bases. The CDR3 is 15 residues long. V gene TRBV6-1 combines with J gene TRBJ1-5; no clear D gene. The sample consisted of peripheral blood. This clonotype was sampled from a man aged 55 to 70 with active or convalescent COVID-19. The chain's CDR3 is CASSEQAHSNQPQHF. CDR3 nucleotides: TGTGCCAGCAGTGAACAGGCCCATAGCAATCAGCCCCAGCATTTT.